The TCR beta chain described here comes from a study of cytomegalovirus exposure and HLA in healthy donors. At the level of the study: Genetic ancestry analysis placed around four fifths of the 398 donors that were genotyped in the Caucasian-associated cluster. Whole-study findings and limits: Apparent HLA restriction characterized most CMV-associated TCR beta chains in a later analysis.

Note on this clone: Its antigen remains unidentified.

In the PCR, 60 Vbeta and 13 Jbeta primers were used. Per the original methods: Per a later analysis, the number of unique TCR beta chains was some 75 million, of which 9 million to 12 million were shared. Sequencing used immunoSEQ multiplex PCR; TCRdb keeps in-frame clones, though not all of them. The DNA gave D and trimming, while V, J and clone size come from that table. The repertoire holds some 30,000 clones, about 83% seen once, with around 3% in the top ten. The source is a boy younger than 18 in good health and CMV-seronegative. The sample consisted of PBMCs.

This chain's CDR3 is CASSPSLGLAGYTGELFF. The CDR3 nucleotides read TGTGCCAGCAGCCCTTCCCTAGGACTAGCGGGGTACACCGGGGAGCTGTTTTTT. This chain links TRBV7-8 with TRBJ2-2; 12 bases map to TRBD2. Trimming took 5 bases from V and 3 from J; bases not matched to a gene: 10. The germline gives CDR1 SGHVS, CDR2 FQNEAQ. The CDR3 covers 18 residues.